A selection of T cell receptor beta chains follows, all from one sample in a study of T cell responses to AZD1222 COVID-19 vaccine. Generated by immunoSEQ multiplex PCR, the TCRdb table keeps only in-frame clones and is missing some. The sample lists roughly 200,000 clones, less than 95% seen once, with over 1.5% in the top ten. The specimen comprised peripheral blood, sampled 28 days after the second dose of the MenACWY control vaccine. Source of these receptors: an adult who received the MenACWY meningococcal vaccine as a control. Both conserved end residues are part of each CDR3. D genes are given only for firm matches. Clone size is stated in some rows and not others, as once, few, many or a class when expanded.

-	15	TRBV30	-	TRBJ2-1	TGTGCCTGGAGCGAAGGACAGAGCTCCTACAATGAGCAGTTCTTC	CAWSEGQSSYNEQFF
-	16	TRBV6-5	TRBD1	TRBJ1-2	TGTGCCAGCAGTTACGATAATATTGACAGGGGCTATGGCTACACCTTC	CASSYDNIDRGYGYTF
-	14	TRBV3-1/TRBV3-2	-	TRBJ1-6	TGTGCCAGCAGCCAGGGTTCACTCGGTTCACCCCTCCACTTT	CASSQGSLGSPLHF
-	17	TRBV3-1/TRBV3-2	TRBD2	TRBJ2-7	TGTGCCAGCAGCCACGGACTAGCGGGAAAAGGCTCCTACGAGCAGTACTTC	CASSHGLAGKGSYEQYF
few	10	TRBV5-1	-	TRBJ2-7	TGCGCCAGCCAATCGTACGAGCAGTACTTC	CASQSYEQYF
-	15	TRBV28	-	TRBJ2-1	TGTGCCAGCAGTTTCTCCGGGCGGGCCGACAATGAGCAGTTCTTC	CASSFSGRADNEQFF
-	14	TRBV5-8	-	TRBJ2-1	TGTGCCAGCAGCCTCCAACGGGTGGCGGGCGAGCAGTTCTTC	CASSLQRVAGEQFF
-	13	TRBV7-2	-	TRBJ2-7	TGTGCCAGCAGCTTGACGGGATTCTACGAGCAGTACTTC	CASSLTGFYEQYF
-	14	TRBV27	-	TRBJ2-2	TGTGCCAGCGCAGGGTCCGGGTCCACCGGGGAGCTGTTTTTT	CASAGSGSTGELFF
-	13	TRBV19	-	TRBJ2-4	TGTGCCAGTACCCCAGGGGCCAAAAACATTCAGTACTTC	CASTPGAKNIQYF
-	16	TRBV15	TRBD1	TRBJ1-1	TGTGCCACCAGCAGTTCTTTGGACAGGGGCAACACTGAAGCTTTCTTT	CATSSSLDRGNTEAFF
-	13	TRBV14	-	TRBJ1-1	TGTGCCAGCAGCCTCGGCCTGAACACTGAAGCTTTCTTT	CASSLGLNTEAFF
-	18	TRBV15	TRBD2	TRBJ2-6	TGTGCCACCAGCAGAGTTAGCGGGAGTACCTCTGGGGCCAACGTCCTGACTTTC	CATSRVSGSTSGANVLTF
-	14	TRBV30	TRBD1	TRBJ1-6	TGTGCCTGGAGTGAAGGACAGGGGACCGCACCCCTCCACTTT	CAWSEGQGTAPLHF
-	15	TRBV6-5	-	TRBJ1-5	TGTGCCAGTCATCCCGGGACCGAAGGAAATCAGCCCCAGCATTTT	CASHPGTEGNQPQHF
-	11	TRBV12-3/TRBV12-4	-	TRBJ2-7	TGTGCCAGCAGTTTTTCTGGGGAGCAGTACTTC	CASSFSGEQYF
-	15	TRBV5-1	TRBD2	TRBJ2-7	TGCGCCAGCAGCTCTTCGGGGGGGGCTCCCTACGAGCAGTACTTC	CASSSSGGAPYEQYF
-	16	TRBV27	TRBD1	TRBJ1-4	TGTGCCAGCAGTCCCAGGGACAGGAATCGACGTGAAAAACTGTTTTTT	CASSPRDRNRREKLFF
-	13	TRBV14	-	TRBJ2-7	TGTGCCAGCAGGGAAAGGTCCTCATACGAGCAGTACTTC	CASRERSSYEQYF
-	17	TRBV7-2	TRBD1	TRBJ2-5	TGTGCCAGCAGCTTTCGGGACAGGGCGTTAGGCTCAGAGACCCAGTACTTC	CASSFRDRALGSETQYF
-	12	TRBV9	-	TRBJ2-5	TGTGCCAGCAGCGTCTTGGGGGAGACCCAGTACTTC	CASSVLGETQYF